The entry below gives a single T cell receptor (beta chain) sequence along with its context. The antigen is undetermined. Amplification used 60 Vbeta primers and 13 Jbeta primers. The data were produced by immunoSEQ multiplex PCR, yet TCRdb's version contains in-frame clones alone and is incomplete. The table records 130,000 to 150,000 clones, around 78% of them present only once. The data belong to a study of cytomegalovirus exposure and HLA in healthy donors. Study context: Unique TCRs numbering some 93 million, obtained from HLA-typed donors, made up an early data release. Points from the study as a whole: Rare sequences made up most TCRs, while some public TCRs were found in many donors. Association of roughly 17,000 TCR beta sequences with HLA alleles was found at 0.05 false discovery rate in a later analysis.

Germline CDR1 MNHNS, CDR2 SASEGT. CDR3 length: 13 amino acids. V lost 7 bases to trimming and J lost 4 bases, with 11 bases between them. These donors, healthy bone marrow donors, were studied. Sequenced sample: PBMCs. This TCR derives from a woman aged 18 to 35 in good health and CMV-seronegative. The chain combines TRBV6-1 with TRBJ1-5; a weak D match, TRBD1 (5 bases). For the CDR3, the DNA is TGTGCCAGCACCCTGGGGGGAAATCAGCCCCAGCATTTT. It encodes CASTLGGNQPQHF.